This T cell receptor (beta chain) derives from a study of CD8+ T cells in alopecia areata. General observations from the study: Lesional scalp displayed greater clonality than normal scalp, most notably in alopecia totalis/universalis.

This clone was seen just once. What it recognizes is unknown. V trimming: 7 bases; J trimming: 4 bases; junction bases outside the gene matches: 12. Germline loops: CDR1 SNHLY, CDR2 FYNNEI. This CDR3 has 15 residues. Sequencing templates came from extracted RNA that was reverse transcribed into cDNA. Clones were sequenced by immunoSEQ multiplex PCR, and TCRdb holds only the in-frame ones, with some missing. Here the sample spans approximately 99,000 clones, approximately 59% being singletons. This clonotype was sampled from a human donor in good health. This chain connects TRBV2 to TRBJ2-5; 7 bases fit TRBD2. The sequenced sample was CD8+ T cells sorted from blood. The CDR3 region has the DNA TGTGCCAGCATGGCGGGGGTTGGAGGAGGAGAGACCCAGTACTTC. Encoded protein: CASMAGVGGGETQYF.